The 3 T cell receptor beta chains below come from one sample, sequenced in a study of T cell responses to AZD1222 COVID-19 vaccine. Measured with immunoSEQ multiplex PCR; TCRdb has only the in-frame clones, and not every one. The repertoire holds 150,000 to 200,000 clones, with 85% to 95% as singletons. The source material was peripheral blood, sampled on day 0 of AZD1222 vaccination. The receptors were gathered from an adult in good health.

The chain is built from TRBV4-3 and TRBJ1-3; D might be TRBD1 (5 bases). V gave up 0 bases and J gave up 7 bases, with 13 bases separating them. Germline V lookup: CDR1 LGHNA, CDR2 YSLEER. This CDR3 comprises 15 residues. CDR3 nucleotides: TGCGCCAGCAGCCAAGAACCCCCCGAGGGGAACACCATATATTTT. Protein product: CASSQEPPEGNTIYF.

V usage is TRBV19 and J usage is TRBJ1-1, with D perhaps matching TRBD1 (6 bases). CDR3 length: 12 residues. V lost 10 bases to trimming and J lost 1 base, with 10 bases between them. CDR1 is LNHDA, CDR2 SQIVND, per germline (reference sequence). The CDR3 loop is CATGTSNTEAFF. CDR3 coding DNA: TGTGCCACCGGGACATCGAACACTGAAGCTTTCTTT. Full variable domain (outside the CDR3, taken from reference TRBV19 and TRBJ1-1): DGGITQSPKYLFRKEGQNVTLSCEQNLNHDAMYWYRQDPGQGLRLIYYSQIVNDFQKGDIAEGYSVSREKKESFPLTVTSAQKNPTAFYLCATGTSNTEAFFGQGTRLTVV.

The chain has TRBV3-1 (or the pseudogene TRBV3-2) and TRBJ1-1, with D unclear. V was clipped by 1 base and J by 5 bases, with 8 bases between them. The CDR3 runs 13 residues. Germline CDR1 and CDR2: LGHDT and YNNKEL (reference sequence). The CDR3 spells CASSQGDGTEAFF. For the CDR3, the DNA is TGTGCCAGCAGCCAAGGTGACGGAACTGAAGCTTTCTTT.